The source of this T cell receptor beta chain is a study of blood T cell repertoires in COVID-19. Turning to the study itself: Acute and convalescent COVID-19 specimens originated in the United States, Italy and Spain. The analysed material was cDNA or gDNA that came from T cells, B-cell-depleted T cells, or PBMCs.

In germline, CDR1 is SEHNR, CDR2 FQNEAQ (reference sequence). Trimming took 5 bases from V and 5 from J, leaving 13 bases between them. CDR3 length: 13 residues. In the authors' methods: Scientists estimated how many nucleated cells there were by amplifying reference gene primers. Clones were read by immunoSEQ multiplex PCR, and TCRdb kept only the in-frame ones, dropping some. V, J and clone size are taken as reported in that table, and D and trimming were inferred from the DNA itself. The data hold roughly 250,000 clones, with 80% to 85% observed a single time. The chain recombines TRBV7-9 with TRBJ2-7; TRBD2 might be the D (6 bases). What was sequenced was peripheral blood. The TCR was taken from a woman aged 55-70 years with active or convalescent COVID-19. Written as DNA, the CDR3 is TGTGCCAGCAGCCCTCCAAGGGAGGACGAGCAGTACTTC. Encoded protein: CASSPPREDEQYF.